This TCR beta chain derives from a study of shared clonotypes between healthy human individuals (dated by TCRdb to about 2020). Notes on the research overall: A couple of women and a few men aged 18 to 49 years were included in the cohort. Libraries were prepared and TCR repertoires were sequenced by different laboratories using diverse techniques, in order to increase sequencing depth and limit assay-specific biases. Leukapheresis yielded between about 0.9 and 9 billion PBMCs per donor. Blood TCR repertoires of 5 or 6 healthy adults were deeply sequenced to estimate repertoire size and the extent of clonotype sharing between individuals. For each donor, CD4 naive and CD4 memory were each run on three plates, CD8 naive on two plates, and CD8 memory on one plate.

CDR1 is given as SGHTS and CDR2 as YDEGEE, both from the germline V gene. V and J are trimmed by 4 bases and 6 bases, and the gene matches miss 9 bases of the junction. CDR3 length: 15 amino acids, cysteine to phenylalanine. The sequence is cut down to CDR3 DNA, 45 bases in frame from base 1. Study-wide conclusions, independent of this receptor: When a few donors were compared, the shared fraction of clonotypes was roughly 5% for naive CD4, 3.5% to 4% for naive CD8, 2% to 2.5% for memory CD4, and 0.3% to 0.5% for memory CD8. Incomplete sequencing was indicated by rarefaction of sorted-subset datasets, despite the large sequencing depth. The genetic and exposure-history diversity represented was limited by the small number of donors. Sampling was restricted to blood, and TCR repertoires in tissue are likely to differ from TCR repertoires in blood. Clonotypes shared by all four sorted-subset donors showed higher generation probabilities than non-shared clonotypes. Pairwise subsampling indicated that sequencing depth was expected to affect the degree of clonotype sharing among donors. Larger estimated clonotype richness was generally found for naive subsets than for memory subsets.

For the CD8 naive samples, CD45RO-negative cells were positively selected for CCR7, yielding a CD45RA+CCR7+ population from which TemRA cells were excluded. Donors were healthy HIV-negative adults with no recently reported acute infections or vaccinations. Every donor was a Caucasian adult residing in Nashville, Tennessee, USA. Blood was collected by leukapheresis, and PBMCs were isolated by Ficoll-Histopaque density gradient centrifugation and then cryopreserved in liquid nitrogen vapor phase. Purity and quantity of every magnetically sorted T cell population were checked by analytical flow cytometry. Genomic DNA was isolated from every sorted fraction and measured by UV absorbance on a Nanodrop 2000c. Comments on this clone: The antigen this receptor binds is unknown. Base qualities are not at hand, and no much larger clone is one base apart.

Using the deep immunoSEQ assay, TCR CDR3 regions were amplified from genomic DNA by multiplex PCR. Extracted genomic DNA from each cell subset was distributed evenly across all wells of several immunoSEQ 96-well plates, and each plate was treated as a replicate. For sorted subsets, about 220 ng of genomic DNA, equivalent to 25,000 to 30,000 T cell genomes, went into each replicate PCR. The purified libraries were quantified using a Qubit 3.0 fluorometer, sized with a Bioanalyzer 2100, and then quantified again using the KAPA Library Quantification kit. Every immunoSEQ 96-well plate was sequenced on a separate single-read 150-cycle Illumina NextSeq 550 flow cell. In the source study's methods: Because only junctional sequences without quality scores were contained in the immunoSEQ output, filtering matching that applied to full-length reads could not be performed. To assign V/J genes and CDR3, sequences were annotated using PyIR, a Python wrapper for IgBLAST v1.9, with IMGT germline references. Any read was removed if the V/J assignment was weak (E-value above 1e-6), the CDR3 was missing, or the read contained stop codons, out-of-frame junctions, or ambiguous translated residues. V3J clonotypes were defined by identical inferred V gene, J gene, and CDR3 amino acid sequence. Percentage overlap between repertoires was computed as shared unique clonotypes divided by the size of the smaller repertoire. Repertoire richness was assessed with RTK rarefaction, the Chao1 estimator, and Recon v2.1 estimates of unobserved clonotypes. Generation probabilities were computed with OLGA for all TCRbeta clonotypes obtained by the gDNA method from a few donors. TCRdb took over this immuneACCESS table, retaining in-frame rearrangements with V and J assigned. Such tables are incomplete; in checked studies, under half of the missing clones stem from an unresolved V gene, and the remainder is unexplained. V, J and clone size are those of that table, while D and trimming were read from the DNA. This sample has around 2,100,000 clones in its table, and just under 95% of those were observed once. The ten largest clones represent 1.2% of the sample.

This receptor was taken from a man aged 18 to 30 in good health. This receptor chain uses TRBV5-8 and TRBJ1-2, and 10 bases in between align with TRBD1. The sample comprised naive CD8+ T cells sorted from blood. This sample's cell subset or site label indicates: CD45RA+CCR7+. The DNA sequence is given as TGTGCCAGCAGCAGAGACAGGGGGCGCCGTGATGGCTACACCTTC. It is translated as CASSRDRGRRDGYTF.